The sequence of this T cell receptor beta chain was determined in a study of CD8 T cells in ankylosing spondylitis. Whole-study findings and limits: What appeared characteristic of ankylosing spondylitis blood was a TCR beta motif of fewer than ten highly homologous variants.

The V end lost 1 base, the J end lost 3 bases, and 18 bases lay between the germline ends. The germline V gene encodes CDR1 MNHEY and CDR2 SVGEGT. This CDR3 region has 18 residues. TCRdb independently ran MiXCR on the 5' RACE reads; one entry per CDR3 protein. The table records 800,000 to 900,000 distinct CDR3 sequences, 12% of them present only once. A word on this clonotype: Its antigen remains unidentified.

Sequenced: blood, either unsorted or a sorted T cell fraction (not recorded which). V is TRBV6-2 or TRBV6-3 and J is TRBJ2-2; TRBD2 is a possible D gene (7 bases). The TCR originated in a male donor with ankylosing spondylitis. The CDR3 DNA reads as TGTGCCAGCAGTTACTATCTTTGGCGGGGGCCATACACCGGGGAGCTGTTTTTT. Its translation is CASSYYLWRGPYTGELFF.